The 17 T cell receptor beta chains below come from one sample, sequenced in a study of T cells expressing NK-cell markers. TCRdb re-called the 5' RACE reads and shows each CDR3 protein once, DNA omitted. The listing contains some 110,000 distinct CDR3 sequences. Sample: blood T cells: a sorted CD56 or NKG2C T cell subset, CD4+ or CD8+ T cells, or bulk PBMC T cells (not recorded which). All receptors derive from a woman aged 18 to 75 in good health.

The chain employs TRBV14 and TRBJ2-7. CDR1 and CDR2 from the germline V gene are SGHDN and FVKESK. This CDR3 comprises 12 residues. This CDR3 is CASSQDLREQYF.

V is TRBV20-1 and J is TRBJ2-1. This CDR3 spans 13 amino acids. Germline values: CDR1 DFQATT, CDR2 SNEGSKA (reference sequence). The CDR3 sequence is CSASADVYNEQFF.

The J gene is TRBJ2-1, the V gene TRBV12-3 or TRBV12-4; with no DNA, the TCRdb D assignment of TRBD2 cannot be verified. The CDR3 spans 15 residues. Here the CDR3 reads CASSLTNRDLGEQFF.

J is TRBJ2-1 and V is TRBV19; the TCRdb D gene call, TRBD2, has no DNA to confirm it. The CDR3 runs 15 residues. Germline V lookup: CDR1 LNHDA, CDR2 SQIVND (reference sequence). This CDR3 reads CASSQLAGGVDEQFF.

The chain recombines TRBV12-3 or TRBV12-4 with TRBJ1-1. The CDR3 has 12 residues. CDR3 loop: CASSLGLTEAFF.

The chain joins TRBV7-9 to TRBJ2-5. Germline V gene sequence: CDR1 SEHNR, CDR2 FQNEAQ (reference sequence). CDR3 length: 12 amino acids. The CDR3 loop is CASSSFQETQYF. Combining the CDR3 with reference TRBV7-9 and TRBJ2-5 gives the whole variable domain DTGVSQNPRHKITKRGQNVTFRCDPISEHNRLYWYRQTLGQGPEFLTYFQNEAQLEKSRLLSDRFSAERPKGSFSTLEIQRTEQGDSAMYLCASSSFQETQYFGPGTRLLVL.

J is TRBJ2-3 and V is TRBV12-3 or TRBV12-4; TCRdb proposes TRBD1, but this gene call is untestable without DNA. This CDR3 has 14 amino acids. The CDR3 reads CASSTTGTTDTQYF.

This sequence joins TRBV2 and TRBJ2-7. The germline V gene encodes CDR1 SNHLY and CDR2 FYNNEI. The CDR3 consists of 13 residues. The CDR3 sequence is CASSVAGISEQYF.

The chain links TRBV13 to TRBJ2-3. The CDR3 extends over 12 amino acids. Per germline, CDR1 PRHDT and CDR2 FYEKMQ (reference sequence). CDR3 loop: CASSSRLVTQYF.

This rearrangement joins TRBV7-6 to TRBJ1-2; the D gene TCRdb calls, TRBD1, cannot be checked with no DNA. The CDR3 contains 12 residues. Germline CDR1 is SGHVS and CDR2 is FNYEAQ. CDR3 loop: CASSPSGAVYTF.

The chain carries TRBV7-9 and TRBJ2-1; TCRdb lists TRBD2, though no DNA is available to test this call. From germline, CDR1 is SEHNR and CDR2 FQNEAQ (reference sequence). The length of the CDR3 is 13 residues. The CDR3 is CASSSGLHNEQFF.

This chain uses TRBV24-1 with TRBJ1-1. The CDR3 runs 14 residues. Per the germline V gene, CDR1 is KGHDR and CDR2 is SFDVKD. CDR3 in amino acids: CATIGGPMNTEAFF.

V gene TRBV7-9 combines with J gene TRBJ1-1. Germline values: CDR1 SEHNR, CDR2 FQNEAQ (reference sequence). The CDR3 sequence is 14 residues long. The CDR3 is CASSVGTAASEAFF.

The chain carries TRBV3-1 and TRBJ1-4. Germline loops: CDR1 LGHDT, CDR2 YNNKEL (reference sequence). The CDR3 consists of 18 residues. The CDR3 region is CASSQEPSSRKINEKLFF. Drawing the rest from reference TRBV3-1 and TRBJ1-4, the complete variable domain is DTAVSQTPKYLVTQMGNDKSIKCEQNLGHDTMYWYKQDSKKFLKIMFSYNNKELIINETVPNRFSPKSPDKAHLNLHINSLELGDSAVYFCASSQEPSSRKINEKLFFGSGTQLSVL.

J is TRBJ2-5 and V is TRBV6-5. The CDR3 consists of 14 residues. Germline assignment: CDR1 MNHEY and CDR2 SVGAGI. The CDR3 sequence is CASSYSSFPETQYF.

The chain is built from TRBV7-9 and TRBJ1-2. Germline lookup yields CDR1 SEHNR and CDR2 FQNEAQ (reference sequence). The CDR3 consists of 12 residues. The CDR3: CASSLAGNGYTF. The full variable domain, with the rest looked up from reference TRBV7-9 and TRBJ1-2, is DTGVSQNPRHKITKRGQNVTFRCDPISEHNRLYWYRQTLGQGPEFLTYFQNEAQLEKSRLLSDRFSAERPKGSFSTLEIQRTEQGDSAMYLCASSLAGNGYTFGSGTRLTVV.

The genes are TRBV19 and TRBJ2-7; no DNA is available, so the TRBD2 call from TCRdb remains unchecked. This CDR3 spans 16 amino acids. CDR1 and CDR2 (germline): LNHDA, SQIVND (reference sequence). Here the CDR3 reads CASSTGTSGGAYEQYF.